What follows are 20 T cell receptor beta chains derived from one specimen sequenced in a study of cytomegalovirus exposure and HLA in healthy donors. The primer mix had 60 Vbeta and 13 Jbeta primers. Profiled with immunoSEQ multiplex PCR; TCRdb holds only in-frame clones, not every one. Of 140,000 to 150,000 clones detected, roughly 79% appear once; the ten largest clones hold 6.5% to 8%. Sequenced material: PBMCs. The receptors were gathered from a woman between 40 and 55 years old in good health and CMV-seropositive.

The V and J genes are TRBV29-1 and TRBJ2-3; TRBD1 matches 9 bases. Trimming cost V 2 bases and J 0 bases; bases outside gene matches: 6. The CDR3 is 16 residues long. Germline V gene lookup returns CDR1 SQVTM and CDR2 ANQGSEA. This CDR3 is CSVERGQGGSTDTQYF. CDR3 DNA sequence: TGCAGCGTTGAAAGGGGACAGGGAGGAAGCACAGATACGCAGTATTTT.

This rearrangement joins TRBV7-9 to TRBJ1-1, with 8 bases fitting TRBD1. Germline V gives CDR1 SEHNR, CDR2 FQNEAQ (reference sequence). The CDR3 is 14 amino acids. After removal of 5 bases from V and 4 bases from J, the junction contained 6 bases not matched to a gene. This chain's CDR3 is CASSLQGALTEAFF. CDR3 in DNA: TGTGCCAGCAGCCTCCAGGGGGCTCTCACTGAAGCTTTCTTT.

The table lists this clone with a count of one. This chain connects TRBV7-6 to TRBJ2-7; tentative D call: TRBD2 (5 bases). This CDR3 contains 15 residues. Trimming took off 4 bases at V and 1 base at J, with 14 bases between the two ends. Germline CDR1 and CDR2: SGHVS and FNYEAQ. CDR3 DNA: TGTGCCAGCAGCTCCAGGTACACGGGATCCTACGAGCAGTACTTC. Translated: CASSSRYTGSYEQYF.

The gene calls are TRBV5-6 and TRBJ2-7; TRBD1 matches 7 bases. The J segment lost 1 base and the V segment lost 2 bases, leaving 3 bases of the junction unmatched. Germline V gene lookup returns CDR1 SGHDT and CDR2 YYEEEE. The CDR3 has 14 residues. The DNA of the CDR3 is TGTGCCAGCAGCTTTTGGGGACAGTCCTACGAGCAGTACTTC. Translated: CASSFWGQSYEQYF.

This sequence joins TRBV5-1 and TRBJ2-3; D is undetermined. Germline CDR1 reads SGHRS; CDR2 reads YFSETQ. The V end was cut by 2 bases, the J end by 4 bases, with 8 bases between. This CDR3 has 13 amino acids. The CDR3 here is CASSFFPADTQYF. The CDR3 DNA reads TGCGCCAGCAGCTTTTTCCCGGCAGATACGCAGTATTTT.

This clone appeared once. The rearrangement links TRBV19 to TRBJ1-2, with 10 bases aligning to TRBD1. The CDR3 covers 14 residues. Per germline, CDR1 LNHDA and CDR2 SQIVND (reference sequence). V gave up 10 bases and J gave up 8 bases; unmatched junction bases: 13. This CDR3 reads CATLDRGEVIGYTF. The DNA of the CDR3 is TGTGCCACCCTGGACAGGGGGGAAGTGATAGGCTACACCTTC.

The rearrangement links TRBV7-9 to TRBJ1-2, with D uncertain. Germline CDR1 is SEHNR and CDR2 is FQNEAQ (reference sequence). The CDR3 loop spans 14 amino acids. Trimming stripped 1 base from V and 3 bases from J, with 9 bases between. CDR3 residues: CASSLGGRDYGYTF. The CDR3 DNA is TGTGCCAGCAGCTTAGGTGGGAGGGACTATGGCTACACCTTC.

V gene TRBV11-3 combines with J gene TRBJ2-3; possible D gene TRBD2, 7 bases. CDR3 length: 16 residues. The ends were cut back, 5 bases at V and 3 bases at J, with 18 bases in the middle. Germline assignment: CDR1 SGHNT and CDR2 YENEEA. CDR3 in DNA: TGTGCCAGCAGCCCCGGCGGGGGCCAGGGTACAGATACGCAGTATTTT. Translated: CASSPGGGQGTDTQYF.

The genes are TRBV5-6 and TRBJ1-1, with 7 bases aligning to TRBD1. This CDR3 has 12 amino acids. Trimming cost V 1 base and J 7 bases; bases outside gene matches: 1. The germline CDR1 and CDR2 sequences are SGHDT and YYEEEE. In DNA, the CDR3 is TGTGCCAGCAGCTTGCGGGACAGTGAAGCTTTCTTT. Protein: CASSLRDSEAFF. The full variable domain, rest sourced from reference TRBV5-6 and TRBJ1-1, is DAGVTQSPTHLIKTRGQQVTLRCSPKSGHDTVSWYQQALGQGPQFIFQYYEEEERQRGNFPDRFSGHQFPNYSSELNVNALLLGDSALYLCASSLRDSEAFFGQGTRLTVV.

V usage is TRBV9 and J usage is TRBJ2-3, with a possible D match to TRBD2 (5 bases). Trimming took off 0 bases at V and 2 bases at J, with 7 bases between the two ends. The CDR3 has 14 residues. CDR1 is SGDLS and CDR2 is YYNGEE in the germline V gene. The CDR3 DNA is TGTGCCAGCAGCGTAGTCGGGGACACAGATACGCAGTATTTT. Encoded protein: CASSVVGDTDTQYF. Full variable domain (remainder filled in from reference TRBV9 and TRBJ2-3): DSGVTQTPKHLITATGQRVTLRCSPRSGDLSVYWYQQSLDQGLQFLIQYYNGEERAKGNILERFSAQQFPDLHSELNLSSLELGDSALYFCASSVVGDTDTQYFGPGTRLTVL.

The DNA of the CDR3 is TGTGCCAGCAGTTACTCACGCTGGGAGGAGACCCAGTACTTC. Amino acid sequence: CASSYSRWEETQYF. This chain links TRBV6-6 with TRBJ2-5, with D possibly being TRBD2 (5 bases). The V end was cut by 0 bases, the J end by 5 bases, with 10 bases between. The V gene's germline CDR1 is MNHNY and CDR2 SVGAGI (reference sequence). There are 14 residues in the CDR3.

The chain recombines TRBV7-5 with TRBJ1-2; TRBD1, as called in the table, went unchecked against the DNA. TRBV7-5 corresponds to a pseudogene. The CDR3 runs to 14 residues. The CDR3 spells CVRSHLDRGCGYTF. Written as DNA, the CDR3 is TGTGTCAGAAGCCACCTGGACAGGGGCTGTGGCTACACCTTC.

The J gene is TRBJ2-7, the V gene TRBV11-2, with D maybe TRBD1 (5 bases). The germline gives CDR1 SGHAT, CDR2 FQNNGV. V lost 0 bases and J 5 bases, leaving 11 bases between the germline ends. CDR3 length equals 14 residues. The CDR3 sequence is CASSLDVGVHEQYF. The DNA of the CDR3 is TGTGCCAGCAGCTTAGATGTAGGGGTACACGAGCAGTACTTC.

The chain joins TRBV5-1 to TRBJ1-6; no reliable D call. This CDR3 is built from 15 residues. CDR1 and CDR2 from the germline V gene are SGHRS and YFSETQ. Trimming took off 1 base at V and 10 bases at J, with 15 bases between the two ends. The CDR3 coding sequence is TGCGCCAGCAGCTTGTCAGGCATGGAGGAATCACCCCTCCACTTT. It encodes CASSLSGMEESPLHF.

The genes are TRBV6-1 and TRBJ1-4, with unresolved D. The CDR3 runs to 15 residues. The V end lost 4 bases, the J end lost 8 bases, and 17 bases lay between the germline ends. Germline loops: CDR1 MNHNS, CDR2 SASEGT. The CDR3 DNA reads as TGTGCCAGCAGTGGAGCGGTGGGCATAGTCGAAAAACTGTTTTTT. This sequence encodes CASSGAVGIVEKLFF.

Here the CDR3 reads CASSLAGGGTEAFF. CDR3 nucleotide sequence: TGTGCCAGCAGTTTGGCAGGTGGGGGGACTGAAGCTTTCTTT. V usage is TRBV27 and J usage is TRBJ1-1; weak D call: TRBD1 (5 bases). This CDR3 contains 14 residues. Trimming took off 3 bases at V and 5 bases at J, with 13 bases between the two ends. Looked up from germline, CDR1 is MNHEY and CDR2 is SMNVEV (reference sequence).

This clone was found a few times. V and J are TRBV6-5 and TRBJ1-2; 8 bases align to TRBD1. Germline CDR1 reads MNHEY; CDR2 reads SVGAGI. The CDR3 length is 15 residues. V was clipped by 3 bases and J by 5 bases; unmatched bases: 8. CDR3 in DNA: TGTGCCAGCAGTTATGCAGGGGGCGGAAATTATGGCTACACCTTC. Translation: CASSYAGGGNYGYTF.

The chain couples TRBV14 to TRBJ1-2; D uncertain. The V gene lost 1 base and the J gene lost 9 bases, with 9 bases spanning the gap. The CDR3 length is 12 residues. CDR1 is SGHDN and CDR2 is FVKESK in the germline V gene. CDR3 region: CASSQVPGRYTF. The CDR3 region has the DNA TGTGCCAGCAGCCAAGTACCGGGTCGCTACACCTTC.

This chain joins TRBV7-3 and TRBJ1-2, with 9 bases fitting TRBD1. Per the germline V gene, CDR1 is SGHTA and CDR2 is FQGTGA. This CDR3 has 18 residues. V lost 0 bases, J lost 6 bases, and 14 bases stayed unmatched. The chain's CDR3 is CASSLTGDRARVGHGYTF. CDR3 nucleotide sequence: TGTGCCAGCAGCTTAACCGGGGACAGGGCCCGCGTGGGCCATGGCTACACCTTC.

The chain couples TRBV2 to TRBJ2-7, with 9 bases lining up with TRBD1. The germline V gene encodes CDR1 SNHLY and CDR2 FYNNEI. The ends lost 7 bases at V and 4 bases at J; junction bases unmatched: 11. The CDR3 covers 15 residues. DNA for the CDR3: TGTGCCAGCACCATCGGACAGGGGCTTAGATACGAGCAGTACTTC. Protein product: CASTIGQGLRYEQYF.